A few counts support the clone carrying this T cell receptor (beta chain). Its antigen is still unknown. TCR libraries were built from 500 to 600 ng of total RNA by linear amplification. TCRdb recomputed calls from the reads with MiXCR, one row per CDR3 protein. Seen here are about 180,000 distinct CDR3 sequences, nearly 75% observed once, and the top ten hold about 2.1%. This sample is drawn from a study of healthy donors' naive CD4 and CD8 T cells. Findings and limits, study-wide: Roughly 13% of CD4/CD8 propensity variance appeared explained by V, J and CDR3 charge. Positive CDR3 charge linked to CD4+ cells, negative to CD8+ cells.

The TCR sequence derives from a pool of human donors in good health; the sample pools cells from several healthy donors. Sequenced material: naive CD4+ and CD8+ T cells sorted from blood, pooled from several donors.

The CDR3 sequence is CASSLEGEAFF. The CDR3 DNA reads TGTGCCAGCAGCCTAGAGGGTGAAGCTTTCTTT. The V gene is TRBV6-5, the J gene TRBJ1-1; D not resolved. From germline, CDR1 is MNHEY and CDR2 SVGAGI. The CDR3 consists of 11 residues. V dropped 6 bases and J dropped 7 bases, with 9 bases sitting between them.